This T cell receptor (beta chain) comes out of a study of blood T cell repertoires in COVID-19 (TCRdb year 2020). Some background on the complete study: Samples covering the acute and convalescent phases of COVID-19 were provided by collaborators in the United States, Italy and Spain. The prospective study material was composed of cDNA or gDNA derived from T cells, B-cell-depleted T cells, or PBMCs. The dataset comprised deeply sampled blood TCRbeta repertoires from subjects exposed to, actively infected with, or recovered from COVID-19. The repertoires were made available in a free public database intended to serve as a resource for research on the immune response to SARS-CoV-2. The samples were drawn from the first 160 participants of the ongoing ImmuneRACE study and from over a thousand subjects provided by 6 global collaborators. The sample metadata nearly always contained a de-identified subject ID, COVID-19 status, age in years and sex. Where available, HLA class I and class II types were obtained from metadata supplied by the sample provider rather than from assay-based typing.

TCRbeta CDR3 regions were amplified from genomic DNA using the immunoSEQ Assay, a bias-controlled multiplex PCR. Under the source paper's analysis protocol: Within the assay, amplification of reference gene primers was used to estimate how many nucleated cells each sample contained. Sequence reads were collapsed and filtered to measure the absolute abundance of every unique TCRbeta CDR3 rearrangement. Productive Simpson clonality was computed per sample as the square root of Simpson's diversity index over productive rearrangements. This immuneACCESS table, as held by TCRdb, lists in-frame sequences with V and J called but not all clones. Of the missing ones, under half trace to an unresolved V gene in checked studies; the others have no known cause. The DNA gave D and trimming, while V, J and clone size come from that table. The sample table records some 450,000 clones; about 87% of these occur just once. Clones ranked in the top ten supply over 10% of the sample.

General study outcomes and caveats: The quantity of clinical and demographic metadata differed by source and by participant and was supplied without curation.

The CDR3 holds 15 amino acids from the cysteine to the phenylalanine. The retained sequence is limited to the CDR3, 45 bases, with the frame set at the first base. From the germline V gene, CDR1 is SGHVS and CDR2 is FQNEAQ. The trim is 5 bases for V and 4 bases for J, with a gap of 15 bases between the germline ends. One collaborating source in Seattle enrolled patients during active infection and followed them longitudinally through the course of disease. Each collaborating institution followed its own protocols to collect whole blood in K2EDTA tubes. For TCRbeta analysis, collaborator samples were shipped as frozen whole blood, as isolated PBMCs, or as DNA extracted from either sample type. In the case of this clone: Its antigen remains undetermined. One base away there is no much larger clone; base qualities are not given.

The sequence joins TRBV7-8 to TRBJ2-4, and perhaps TRBD1 as D gene, on 7 matching bases. The sequenced sample was peripheral blood. The clonotype originates from a woman in her forties or fifties with COVID-19, enrolled during active disease. The nucleotide sequence reads as follows: TGTGCCAGCAGCGGGGGCAGGGGGGCGAAAAACATTCAGTACTTC. Its amino acids are CASSGGRGAKNIQYF.